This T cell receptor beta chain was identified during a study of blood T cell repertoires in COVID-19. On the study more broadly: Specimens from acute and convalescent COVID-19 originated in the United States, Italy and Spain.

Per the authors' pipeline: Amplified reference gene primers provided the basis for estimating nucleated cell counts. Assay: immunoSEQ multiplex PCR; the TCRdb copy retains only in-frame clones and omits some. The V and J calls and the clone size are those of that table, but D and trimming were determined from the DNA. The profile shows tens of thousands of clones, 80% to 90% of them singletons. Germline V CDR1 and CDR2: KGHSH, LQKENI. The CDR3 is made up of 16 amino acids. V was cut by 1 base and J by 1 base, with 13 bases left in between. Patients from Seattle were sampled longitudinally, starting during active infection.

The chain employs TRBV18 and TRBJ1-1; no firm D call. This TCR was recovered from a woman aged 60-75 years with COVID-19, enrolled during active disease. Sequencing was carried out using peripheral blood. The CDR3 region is CASSPRARIENTEAFF. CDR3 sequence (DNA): TGTGCCAGCTCACCACGGGCCCGTATTGAGAACACTGAAGCTTTCTTT.